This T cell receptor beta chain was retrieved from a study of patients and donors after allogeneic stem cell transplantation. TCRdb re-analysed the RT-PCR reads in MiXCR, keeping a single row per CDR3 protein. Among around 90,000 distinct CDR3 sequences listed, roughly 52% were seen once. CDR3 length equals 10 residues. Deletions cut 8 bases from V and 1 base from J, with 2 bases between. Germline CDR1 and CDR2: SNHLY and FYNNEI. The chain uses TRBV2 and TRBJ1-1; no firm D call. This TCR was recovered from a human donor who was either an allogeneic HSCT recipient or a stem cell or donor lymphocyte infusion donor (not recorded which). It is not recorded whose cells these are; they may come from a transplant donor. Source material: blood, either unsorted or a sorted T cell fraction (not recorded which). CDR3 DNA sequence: TGTGCCAGCTCGAACACTGAAGCTTTCTTT. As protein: CASSNTEAFF.